These 7 T cell receptor beta chains originate from one sample sequenced in a study of blood T cell repertoires in COVID-19. TCRdb's copy holds only in-frame clones and misses some; the assay was immunoSEQ multiplex PCR. There are 220,000 or so clones in the sample; roughly 79% occur only once, and under 2% lies in the top ten. Material for sequencing was peripheral blood. Receptor source: a woman aged 80 or over with acute or convalescent COVID-19.

A single count supports this clone. This chain uses TRBV5-6 with TRBJ1-1; D is undetermined. Germline assignment: CDR1 SGHDT and CDR2 YYEEEE. This CDR3 spans 13 amino acids. V was trimmed by 0 bases and J by 7 bases, leaving 10 bases between them. In DNA, the CDR3 is TGTGCCAGCAGCTTGGCCGGGAGGATTGAAGCTTTCTTT. This gives the protein CASSLAGRIEAFF.

The DNA of the CDR3 is TGTGCCAGTACCTCTAAACCAGCGGGGAGCGGGAGGGCCGGTGAGCAGTTCTTC. Translating it yields CASTSKPAGSGRAGEQFF. The gene calls are TRBV19 and TRBJ2-1, with 10 nucleotides matching TRBD2. V was clipped by 7 bases and J by 9 bases; unmatched bases: 21. CDR3 length equals 18 residues. The germline CDR1 and CDR2 sequences are LNHDA and SQIVND (reference sequence).

The chain employs TRBV7-9 and TRBJ1-2, with 7 bases aligning to TRBD1. CDR1 and CDR2 from the germline V gene are SEHNR and FQNEAQ (reference sequence). The CDR3 runs 13 residues. With 5 bases clipped from V and 8 bases from J, the junction kept 8 bases outside the gene matches. DNA for the CDR3: TGTGCCAGCAGCCGGGACAGCTCGTTCGGCTACACCTTC. This encodes CASSRDSSFGYTF.

The genes are TRBV28 and TRBJ1-1, with D maybe TRBD1 (5 bases). The germline V gene has CDR1 MDHEN and CDR2 SYDVKM. Deletions cut 7 bases from V and 5 bases from J, with 20 bases between. The CDR3 is 15 amino acids. CDR3 DNA sequence: TGTGCCAGCAACTATCGGGGGGTTGGAGGGACTGAAGCTTTCTTT. Residues: CASNYRGVGGTEAFF.

The chain couples TRBV5-1 to TRBJ1-4; D uncertain. The CDR3 is made up of 14 amino acids. Germline V gene data show CDR1 as SGHRS and CDR2 as YFSETQ. With 4 bases removed from V and 5 bases from J, the gap between germline ends came to 12 bases. CDR3 DNA: TGCGCCAGCAGCCCCGACACCGGAAATGAAAAACTGTTTTTT. Translation gives CASSPDTGNEKLFF.

This clone was counted once. V and J are TRBV5-1 and TRBJ2-7; D remains ambiguous. V was pared by 1 base and J by 3 bases, with 5 bases between. Germline V CDR1 and CDR2: SGHRS, YFSETQ. The CDR3 covers 12 residues. The CDR3 nucleotides read TGCGCCAGCAGCTTGCCCAGCTACGAGCAGTACTTC. Translation gives CASSLPSYEQYF.

The chain is built from TRBV14 and TRBJ2-3, with D perhaps TRBD1 (5 bases). V lost 1 base to trimming and J lost 1 base, with 9 bases between them. CDR1 and CDR2 from the germline V gene are SGHDN and FVKESK. The CDR3 covers 15 residues. For the CDR3, the DNA is TGTGCCAGCAGCCAAGTTGTGGGGCGCACAGATACGCAGTATTTT. This translates into CASSQVVGRTDTQYF.